These 19 T cell receptor beta chains share one sample of origin, sequenced in a study of response to subunit inactivated influenza vaccine. Each CDR3 protein is one row after TCRdb ran MiXCR on the RT-PCR reads. The sample shows around 850,000 distinct CDR3 sequences, under 20% of them seen only once. The material sequenced was PBMCs from blood, taken less than 6 days after vaccination. These receptor sequences come from a man aged 45-65 years who received an inactivated influenza vaccine.

This clonotype was observed a handful of times. The chain employs TRBV11-1 and TRBJ2-5; 7 bases fit TRBD2. The CDR3 is 18 amino acids. Trimming at V came to 1 base and at J to 2 bases, leaving 13 bases not matched to a gene. In germline, CDR1 is SGHAT, CDR2 FQDESV (reference sequence). As DNA, the CDR3 is TGTGCCAGCAGCTTAGGACTAGCCAATCCCGCGTCTCAAGAGACCCAGTACTTC. This translates into CASSLGLANPASQETQYF.

This chain joins TRBV10-3 and TRBJ2-3; 10 bases line up with TRBD2. In germline, CDR1 is ENHRY, CDR2 SYGVKD. The CDR3 length is 19 residues. The V gene end was trimmed by 6 bases and the J gene end by 2 bases; junction bases not matched to a gene: 17. The DNA of the CDR3 is TGTGCCATCAGGGACAGGGTCTGGGCTAGCGGGGGCGACACAGATACGCAGTATTTT. This gives the protein CAIRDRVWASGGDTDTQYF.

This clonotype was counted between two and nine times. V is TRBV5-1 and J is TRBJ2-2; D gene ambiguous. CDR1 and CDR2 from the germline V gene are SGHRS and YFSETQ. This CDR3 is built from 16 residues. Trimming removed 1 base at V and 1 base at J, with 11 bases between. CDR3 residues: CASSLYGIGNTGELFF. In DNA, the CDR3 is TGCGCCAGCAGCTTGTATGGGATTGGGAACACCGGGGAGCTGTTTTTT.

This clonotype was found a few times. The V gene is TRBV15, the J gene TRBJ2-7, with no clear D. Germline V gives CDR1 LNHNV, CDR2 YYDKDF (reference sequence). The CDR3 runs 13 residues. Trimming removed 0 bases from V and 3 bases from J, with 6 bases in between. The CDR3 loop is CATSRDPVYEQYF. The CDR3 bases are TGTGCCACCAGCAGAGATCCTGTCTACGAGCAGTACTTC.

This chain links TRBV28 with TRBJ2-7; 12 bases are shared with TRBD2. CDR1 MDHEN and CDR2 SYDVKM come from the germline V gene. Germline trimming cut 3 bases from V and 4 bases from J; bases unmatched to any gene: 4. This CDR3 spans 15 amino acids. This chain's CDR3 is CASSFPGLAGYEQYF. The CDR3 DNA reads TGTGCCAGCAGTTTCCCTGGACTAGCGGGATACGAGCAGTACTTC.

The CDR3 reads CASSLPGLANYGYTF. The DNA for the CDR3 is TGTGCCAGCAGTTTACCAGGGCTTGCTAACTATGGCTACACCTTC. The gene calls are TRBV28 and TRBJ1-2; a weak D match, TRBD1 (5 bases). The germline CDR1 and CDR2 sequences are MDHEN and SYDVKM. The CDR3 runs to 15 residues. Trimming took off 2 bases at V and 0 bases at J, with 10 bases between the two ends.

The chain has TRBV6-1 and TRBJ2-2, with a weak D call TRBD1 (5 bases). CDR1 and CDR2 (germline): MNHNS, SASEGT. Between the trimmed V and J ends, which lost 6 bases and 4 bases, there was a span of 9 bases. The CDR3 runs 13 residues. This CDR3 is CASRAQGTGELFF. The CDR3 DNA reads TGTGCCAGCAGAGCCCAGGGCACCGGGGAGCTGTTTTTT.

This clonotype was seen a handful of times. The chain couples TRBV11-2 to TRBJ2-1; D remains ambiguous. The CDR3 totals 15 residues. Germline loops: CDR1 SGHAT, CDR2 FQNNGV. With 1 base removed from V and 4 bases from J, the gap between germline ends came to 11 bases. This chain's CDR3 is CASSLVLVDYNEQFF. The CDR3 nucleotides read TGTGCCAGCAGCTTAGTCCTAGTCGATTACAATGAGCAGTTCTTC.

The chain combines TRBV10-3 with TRBJ2-1; the match to TRBD2 covers 13 bases. Per the germline V gene, CDR1 is ENHRY and CDR2 is SYGVKD. The junction had 7 bases not matched to a gene; V was cut back by 5 bases and J by 0 bases. The CDR3 contains 18 residues. In DNA form, the CDR3 reads TGTGCCATCAGTTCCGGGACTAGCGGGGTCAGCTCCTACAATGAGCAGTTCTTC. It specifies CAISSGTSGVSSYNEQFF.

This clonotype occurred many times. This chain joins TRBV29-1 and TRBJ1-1, with unresolved D. The CDR3 is 13 residues long. Trimming left V 3 bases short and J 1 base short, with 9 bases between. Germline values: CDR1 SQVTM, CDR2 ANQGSEA. The CDR3 loop reads CSVEARPNTEAFF. Written as DNA, the CDR3 is TGCAGCGTTGAGGCCCGACCGAACACTGAAGCTTTCTTT.

This clonotype has a handful of counts. J is TRBJ1-5 and V is TRBV6-1, with D perhaps TRBD1 (5 bases). The CDR3 has 13 residues. V gave up 2 bases and J gave up 6 bases, with 8 bases separating them. Germline V lookup: CDR1 MNHNS, CDR2 SASEGT. Here the CDR3 reads CASSEWRGQPQHF. The CDR3 nucleotides are TGTGCCAGCAGTGAATGGAGGGGTCAGCCCCAGCATTTT.

This clonotype has more than one count but fewer than ten. This chain links TRBV20-1 with TRBJ2-1; 7 nucleotides match TRBD2. This CDR3 contains 16 residues. Trimming removed 4 bases from V and 4 bases from J; junction bases left unmatched: 13. CDR1 is DFQATT, CDR2 SNEGSKA, per germline (reference sequence). In DNA form, the CDR3 reads TGCAGTGCTACCCAAAGTCGGGGGAGGGCGTACAATGAGCAGTTCTTC. Its protein is CSATQSRGRAYNEQFF.

The chain combines TRBV12-3 or TRBV12-4 with TRBJ1-4, with unresolved D. The CDR3 runs to 15 residues. Trimming removed 6 bases at V and 5 bases at J, with 16 bases between. CDR3 sequence: CASSPSVILNEKLFF. The CDR3 DNA is TGTGCCAGCAGCCCGTCGGTCATCTTAAATGAAAAACTGTTTTTT.

The CDR3 protein is CASSLRDYQYNEQFF. The CDR3 DNA follows: TGTGCCAGCAGCCTCCGGGACTACCAATACAATGAGCAGTTCTTC. The J gene is TRBJ2-1, the V gene TRBV3-1, with 7 bases identical to TRBD2. The CDR3 spans 15 residues. Germline CDR1 reads LGHDT; CDR2 reads YNNKEL (reference sequence). Trimming removed 4 bases from V and 4 bases from J; junction bases left unmatched: 7.

V and J are TRBV20-1 and TRBJ2-1, with TRBD2 matching 9 bases. Germline trimming cut 5 bases from V and 6 bases from J; bases unmatched to any gene: 11. Germline CDR1 and CDR2: DFQATT and SNEGSKA (reference sequence). This CDR3 has 15 amino acids. The CDR3 bases are TGCAGTGCTTTCTCCCCGGGACTAGCTAGCAATGAGCAGTTCTTC. Protein: CSAFSPGLASNEQFF.

The V call is TRBV10-3, the J call TRBJ2-2; TRBD2 aligns across 14 bases. The ends lost 8 bases at V and 0 bases at J; junction bases unmatched: 11. This CDR3 region has 19 residues. Per the germline V gene, CDR1 is ENHRY and CDR2 is SYGVKD. DNA for the CDR3: TGTGCCATCCGGGGACTAGCGGGGGCCCCTTTCGCGAACACCGGGGAGCTGTTTTTT. It codes for CAIRGLAGAPFANTGELFF.

This clonotype was detected many times. J is TRBJ2-1 and V is TRBV5-5; 8 nucleotides agree with TRBD1. The germline V gene has CDR1 SGHKS and CDR2 YYEKEE (reference sequence). J lost 7 bases, V lost 3 bases, and 12 bases had no gene match. This CDR3 comprises 16 residues. Written as DNA, the CDR3 is TGTGCCAGCAGCTCGGCGTCGTGGACAGGGAGGAATGAGCAGTTCTTC. Protein sequence: CASSSASWTGRNEQFF.

CDR3: CAMGPGLLRAGSNQPQHF. The CDR3 DNA sequence: TGTGCCATGGGCCCCGGGCTCCTGCGCGCAGGGAGCAATCAGCCCCAGCATTTT. V and J are TRBV5-2 and TRBJ1-5; the DNA was not used to check the table's D call, TRBD1. TRBV5-2 is a pseudogene. This CDR3 spans 18 amino acids.

The chain carries TRBV29-1 and TRBJ1-1; 9 bases are shared with TRBD1. Germline lookup yields CDR1 SQVTM and CDR2 ANQGSEA. The ends lost 7 bases at V and 4 bases at J; junction bases unmatched: 4. The CDR3 contains 12 residues. DNA of the CDR3: TGCAGCGGGGGGGACAGGGCCACTGAAGCTTTCTTT. Residues: CSGGDRATEAFF. Full variable domain (rest looked up from reference TRBV29-1 and TRBJ1-1): SAVISQKPSRDICQRGTSLTIQCQVDSQVTMMFWYRQQPGQSLTLIATANQGSEATYESGFVIDKFPISRPNLTFSTLTVSNMSPEDSSIYLCSGGDRATEAFFGQGTRLTVV.